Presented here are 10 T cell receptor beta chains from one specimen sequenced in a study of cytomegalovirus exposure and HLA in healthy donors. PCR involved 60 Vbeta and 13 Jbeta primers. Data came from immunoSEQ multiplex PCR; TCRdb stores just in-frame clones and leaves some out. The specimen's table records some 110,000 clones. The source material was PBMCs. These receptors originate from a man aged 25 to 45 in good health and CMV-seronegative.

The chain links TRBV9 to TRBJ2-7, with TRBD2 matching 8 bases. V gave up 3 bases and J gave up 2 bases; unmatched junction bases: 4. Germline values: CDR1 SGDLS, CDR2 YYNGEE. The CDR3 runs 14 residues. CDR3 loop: CASSEGLDAYEQYF. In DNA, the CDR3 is TGTGCCAGCAGCGAGGGACTAGATGCCTACGAGCAGTACTTC.

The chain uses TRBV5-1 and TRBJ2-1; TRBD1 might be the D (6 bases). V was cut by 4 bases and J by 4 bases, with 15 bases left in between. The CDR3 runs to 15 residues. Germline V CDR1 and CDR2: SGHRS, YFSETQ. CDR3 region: CASSLGQPIYNEQFF. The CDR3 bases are TGCGCCAGCAGCCTTGGACAGCCCATTTACAATGAGCAGTTCTTC.

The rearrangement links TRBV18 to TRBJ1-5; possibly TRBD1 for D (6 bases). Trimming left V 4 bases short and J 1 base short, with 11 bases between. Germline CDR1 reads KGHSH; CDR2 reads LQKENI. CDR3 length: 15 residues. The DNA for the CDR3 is TGTGCCAGCTCACTCGGACAGTTAAGCAATCAGCCCCAGCATTTT. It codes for CASSLGQLSNQPQHF.

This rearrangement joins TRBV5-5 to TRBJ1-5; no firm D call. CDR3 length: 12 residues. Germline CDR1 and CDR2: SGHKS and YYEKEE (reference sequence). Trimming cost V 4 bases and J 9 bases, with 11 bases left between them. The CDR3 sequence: CASSPSSGPQHF. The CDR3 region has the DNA TGTGCCAGCAGCCCTTCCTCGGGGCCCCAGCATTTT. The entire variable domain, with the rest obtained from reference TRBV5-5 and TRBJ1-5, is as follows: DAGVTQSPTHLIKTRGQQVTLRCSPISGHKSVSWYQQVLGQGPQFIFQYYEKEERGRGNFPDRFSARQFPNYSSELNVNALLLGDSALYLCASSPSSGPQHFGDGTRLSIL.

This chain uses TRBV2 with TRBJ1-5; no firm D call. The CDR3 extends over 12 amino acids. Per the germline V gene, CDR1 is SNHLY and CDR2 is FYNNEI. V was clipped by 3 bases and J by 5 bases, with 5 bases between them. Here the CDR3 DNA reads TGTGCCAGCAGTGATCCGTATCAGCCCCAGCATTTT. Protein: CASSDPYQPQHF.

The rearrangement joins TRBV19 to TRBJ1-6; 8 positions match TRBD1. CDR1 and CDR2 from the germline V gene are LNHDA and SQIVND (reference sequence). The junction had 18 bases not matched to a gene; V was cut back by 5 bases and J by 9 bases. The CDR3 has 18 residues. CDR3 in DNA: TGTGCCAGTAGTCCCCCGGACAGGGCACTAAGGGGGAGTTCACCCCTCCACTTT. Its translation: CASSPPDRALRGSSPLHF. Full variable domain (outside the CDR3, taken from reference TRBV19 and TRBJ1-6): DGGITQSPKYLFRKEGQNVTLSCEQNLNHDAMYWYRQDPGQGLRLIYYSQIVNDFQKGDIAEGYSVSREKKESFPLTVTSAQKNPTAFYLCASSPPDRALRGSSPLHFGNGTRLTVT.

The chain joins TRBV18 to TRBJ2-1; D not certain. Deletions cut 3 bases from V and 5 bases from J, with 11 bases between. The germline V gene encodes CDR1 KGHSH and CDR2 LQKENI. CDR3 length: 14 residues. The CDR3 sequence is CASSPTGSDNEQFF. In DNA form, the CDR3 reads TGTGCCAGCTCACCCACCGGAAGCGACAATGAGCAGTTCTTC.

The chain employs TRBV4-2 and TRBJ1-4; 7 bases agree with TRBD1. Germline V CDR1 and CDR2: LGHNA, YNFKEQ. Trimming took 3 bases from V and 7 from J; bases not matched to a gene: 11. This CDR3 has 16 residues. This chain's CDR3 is CASSHDPTGTAEKLFF. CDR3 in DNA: TGTGCCAGCAGCCATGACCCGACAGGGACAGCTGAAAAACTGTTTTTT.

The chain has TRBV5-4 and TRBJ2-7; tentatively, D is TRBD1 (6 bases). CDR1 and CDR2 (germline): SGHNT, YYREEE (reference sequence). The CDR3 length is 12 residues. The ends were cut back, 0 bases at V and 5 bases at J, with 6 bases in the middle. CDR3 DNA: TGTGCCAGCAGCTTGGGACAGGACGAGCAGTACTTC. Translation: CASSLGQDEQYF.

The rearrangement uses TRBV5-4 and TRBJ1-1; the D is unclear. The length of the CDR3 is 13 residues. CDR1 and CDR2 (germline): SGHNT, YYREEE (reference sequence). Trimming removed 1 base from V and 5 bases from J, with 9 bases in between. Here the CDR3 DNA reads TGTGCCAGCAGCTTGCTTCCCACAACTGAAGCTTTCTTT. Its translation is CASSLLPTTEAFF.